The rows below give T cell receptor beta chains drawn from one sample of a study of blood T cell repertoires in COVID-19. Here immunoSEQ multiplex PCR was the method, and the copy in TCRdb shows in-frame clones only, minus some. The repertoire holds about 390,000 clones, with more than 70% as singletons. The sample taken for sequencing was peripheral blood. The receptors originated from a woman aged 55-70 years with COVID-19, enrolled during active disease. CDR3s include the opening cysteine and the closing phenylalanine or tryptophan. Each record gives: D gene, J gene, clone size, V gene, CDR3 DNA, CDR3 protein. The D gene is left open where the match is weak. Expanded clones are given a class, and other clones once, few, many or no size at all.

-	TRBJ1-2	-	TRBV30	TGTGCCTGGAGTGTAGGCTTGGGCTTCTATGGCTACACCTTC	CAWSVGLGFYGYTF
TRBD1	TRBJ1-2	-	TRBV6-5	TGTGCCAGCAGGCCCGGGACAGCGCTTAACTATGGCTACACCTTC	CASRPGTALNYGYTF
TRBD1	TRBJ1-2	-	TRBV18	TGTGCCAGCTCACCAAAGCAGGGGGGTAACTATGGCTACACCTTC	CASSPKQGGNYGYTF
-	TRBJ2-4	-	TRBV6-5	TGTGCCAGCAGTAGATTAGTGGCCAAAAACATTCAGTACTTC	CASSRLVAKNIQYF
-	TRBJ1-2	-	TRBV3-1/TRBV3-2	TGTGCCAGCAGCCTACAGCAGGGGCAAGGCGGCTACACCTTC	CASSLQQGQGGYTF
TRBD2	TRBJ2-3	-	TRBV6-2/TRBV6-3	TGTGCCAGCAGTTACGGGACTAGCGGGGCTACAGATACGCAGTATTTT	CASSYGTSGATDTQYF
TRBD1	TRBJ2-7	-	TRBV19	TGTGCCAGTAGTAGTGGACAGGGGCTGAACGAGCAGTACTTC	CASSSGQGLNEQYF
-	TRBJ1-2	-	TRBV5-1	TGCGCCAGCAGCTTAGGGGGAGTAGGAGGCTACACCTTC	CASSLGGVGGYTF
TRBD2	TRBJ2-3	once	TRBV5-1	TGCGCCAGCAGCCAAACTAGCGGGGGGGCCATCACAGATACGCAGTATTTT	CASSQTSGGAITDTQYF
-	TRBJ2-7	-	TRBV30	TGTGCCTGGAGTGTAGACAGCACTGCCTACGAGCAGTACTTC	CAWSVDSTAYEQYF
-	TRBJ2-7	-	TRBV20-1	TGCAGTCCCCGCAGGGGCGAGCAGTACTTC	CSPRRGEQYF
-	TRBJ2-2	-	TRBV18	TGTGCCAGCTCACCCGACGGGTATGAGAACACCGGGGAGCTGTTTTTT	CASSPDGYENTGELFF
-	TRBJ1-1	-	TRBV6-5	TGTGCCAGCAGTTACTCGATCAGGGATTCGAACACTGAAGCTTTCTTT	CASSYSIRDSNTEAFF
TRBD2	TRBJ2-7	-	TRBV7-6	TGTGCCAGCAGCCTCCCCGGGGGGGCCCCCACAGGTTTGCAGACCTACGAGCAGTACTTC	CASSLPGGAPTGLQTYEQYF
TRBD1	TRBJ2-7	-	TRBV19	TGTGCCAGTACACCGACAGGGGGAACCTACGAGCAGTACTTC	CASTPTGGTYEQYF
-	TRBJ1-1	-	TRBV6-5	TGTGCCAGCAGCCCCCTCTGGAACACTGAAGCTTTCTTT	CASSPLWNTEAFF
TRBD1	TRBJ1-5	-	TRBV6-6	TGTGCCAGCAGTGCCACAGGGGTGGCCCAGCATTTT	CASSATGVAQHF
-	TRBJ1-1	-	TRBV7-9	TGTGCCAGCAGCTGGTCCAGGGGCCCGAACACTGAAGCTTTCTTT	CASSWSRGPNTEAFF
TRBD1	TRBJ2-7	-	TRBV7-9	TGTGCCGGACGAGCGACAGGGAGCCACGAGCAGTACTTC	CAGRATGSHEQYF
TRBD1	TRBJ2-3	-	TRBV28	TGTGCCAGCAATCGGGACAGGGAGGGCACAGATACGCAGTATTTT	CASNRDREGTDTQYF
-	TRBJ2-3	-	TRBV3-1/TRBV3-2	TGTGCCAGCAGTAAGGGACACACTAGCACAGATACGCAGTATTTT	CASSKGHTSTDTQYF
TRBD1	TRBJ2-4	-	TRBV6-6	TGTGCCAGCAGTGGCGACAGGGTAGCCAAAAACATTCAGTACTTC	CASSGDRVAKNIQYF
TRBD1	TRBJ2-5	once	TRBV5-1	TGCGCCAGCAGCGCCACAGGGGGCCGGGAGACCCAGTACTTC	CASSATGGRETQYF
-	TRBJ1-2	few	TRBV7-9	TGTGCCAGCAGCTCACAGGAGAACTATGGCTACACCTTC	CASSSQENYGYTF
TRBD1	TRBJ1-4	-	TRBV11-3	TGTGCCAGCAGCCTTCAGACAGGGCCAAATGAAAAACTGTTTTTT	CASSLQTGPNEKLFF
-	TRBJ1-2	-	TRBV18	TGTGCCAGCTCACAGGGGACATTATATGGCTACACCTTC	CASSQGTLYGYTF
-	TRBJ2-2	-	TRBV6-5	TGTGCCAGCAGTTACTCTCACGGGAACACCGGGGAGCTGTTTTTT	CASSYSHGNTGELFF
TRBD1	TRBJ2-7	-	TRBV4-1	TGCGCCAGCAGCCAAGATGTCCCCGGGACAGGGACCTACGAGCAGTACTTC	CASSQDVPGTGTYEQYF
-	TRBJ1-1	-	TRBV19	TGTGCCAGTAGAATCGCGGGGAACACTGAAGCTTTCTTT	CASRIAGNTEAFF
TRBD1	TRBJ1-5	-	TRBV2	TGTGCCAGCAAACCGGGACAGGGCAGGGGTCAGCCCCAGCATTTT	CASKPGQGRGQPQHF
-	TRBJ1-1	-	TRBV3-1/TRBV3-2	TGTGCCAGCAGCTTTACGGGGGAGGTCACTGAAGCTTTCTTT	CASSFTGEVTEAFF
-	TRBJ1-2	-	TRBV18	TGTGCCAGCTCACCACCCTACAGCGAGGGCTATGGCTACACCTTC	CASSPPYSEGYGYTF
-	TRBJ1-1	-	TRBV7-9	TGTGCCAGCGGACGAACAGGACCGAACACTGAAGCTTTCTTT	CASGRTGPNTEAFF
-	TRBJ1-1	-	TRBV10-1	TGCGCCAGCAGTGCGGGCGGGACGGGCACTGAAGCTTTCTTT	CASSAGGTGTEAFF
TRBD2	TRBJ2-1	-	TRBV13	TGTGCCAGCAGCTTAACGGTTAGCGGGGCCAATGAGCAGTTCTTC	CASSLTVSGANEQFF
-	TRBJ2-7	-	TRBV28	TGTGCCAGCAGTTCCGGGACATCAAAATCCTACGAGCAGTACTTC	CASSSGTSKSYEQYF
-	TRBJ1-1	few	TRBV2	TGTGCCAGCAGTGCTTGGGACAAGGAAACTTTCTTT	CASSAWDKETFF
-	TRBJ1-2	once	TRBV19	TGTGCCAGTAGTATCCCAGGGGCTCCGTCGCAGAGTGGCTACACCTTC	CASSIPGAPSQSGYTF
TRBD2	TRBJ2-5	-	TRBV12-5	TGTGCTAGTGGTGACGGGCGAGCGGGGGGCTACCAAGAGACCCAGTACTTC	CASGDGRAGGYQETQYF
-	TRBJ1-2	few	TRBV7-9	TGTGCCAGCAGCTTAGATAAGGCGGTCTACACCTTC	CASSLDKAVYTF
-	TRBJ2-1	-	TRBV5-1	TGCGCCAGCAGCTTGGGGTCCAGCGGTGGCTCCTACAATGAGCAGTTCTTC	CASSLGSSGGSYNEQFF
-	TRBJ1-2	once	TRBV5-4	TGTGCCAGCAGCCCGGACACCTACACTGGCTACACCTTC	CASSPDTYTGYTF
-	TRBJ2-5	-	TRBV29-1	TGCAGCGCCGGCCGGGAGACCCAGTACTTC	CSAGRETQYF
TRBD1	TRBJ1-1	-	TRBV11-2	TGTGCCAGCAGCCCGTTAGGTAACAGGGGCAAGAACACTGAAGCTTTCTTT	CASSPLGNRGKNTEAFF
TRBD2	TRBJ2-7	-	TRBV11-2	TGTGCCAGCAGCTTAGGTAGCGGGAGGGCCTACGAGCAGTACTTC	CASSLGSGRAYEQYF
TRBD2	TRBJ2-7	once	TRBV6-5	TGTGCCAGCAGCCTAAGCGGGGGGCCGTCCTACGAGCAGTACTTC	CASSLSGGPSYEQYF
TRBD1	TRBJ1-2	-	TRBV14	TGTGCCAGCAGCCAAGCGGGGACAGGGGGCTTTAGCTACACCTTC	CASSQAGTGGFSYTF
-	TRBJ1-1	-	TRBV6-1	TGTGCCAGCAGTGAAGCTCATCGGGGCACTGAAGCTTTCTTT	CASSEAHRGTEAFF
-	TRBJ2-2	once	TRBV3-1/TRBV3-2	TGTGCCAGCAGCCAACTCTTAATTGGGGAGCTGTTTTTT	CASSQLLIGELFF
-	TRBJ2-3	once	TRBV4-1	TGCGCCAGCAGCCAAGAGAGGGACTCCACAGATACGCAGTATTTT	CASSQERDSTDTQYF
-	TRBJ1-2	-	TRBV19	TGTGCCAGTAGTATCCCGGGCAGGGGAGTTTATGGCTACACCTTC	CASSIPGRGVYGYTF
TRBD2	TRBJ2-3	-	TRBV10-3	TGTGCCGCCAGCGGGGGGGAAACAGATACGCAGTATTTT	CAASGGETDTQYF
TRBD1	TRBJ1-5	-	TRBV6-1	TGTGCCAGCAGTGAGAACAGGGGTAATCAGCCCCAGCATTTT	CASSENRGNQPQHF
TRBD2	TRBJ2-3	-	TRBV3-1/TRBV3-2	TGTGCCAGCAGCCAAGTAGCCAGCGGGGGCGGTACGCAGTATTTT	CASSQVASGGGTQYF
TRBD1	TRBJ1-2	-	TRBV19	TGTGCCAGTAGTATAGAGACAGGGTCAGGAGGCTACACCTTC	CASSIETGSGGYTF
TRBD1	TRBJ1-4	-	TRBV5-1	TGCGCCAGCAGCTTGGGACCCCGACAGGGCGGTGAAAAACTGTTTTTT	CASSLGPRQGGEKLFF
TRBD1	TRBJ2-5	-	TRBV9	TGTGCCAGCAGCCGACAGGGGACCCAAGAGACCCAGTACTTC	CASSRQGTQETQYF